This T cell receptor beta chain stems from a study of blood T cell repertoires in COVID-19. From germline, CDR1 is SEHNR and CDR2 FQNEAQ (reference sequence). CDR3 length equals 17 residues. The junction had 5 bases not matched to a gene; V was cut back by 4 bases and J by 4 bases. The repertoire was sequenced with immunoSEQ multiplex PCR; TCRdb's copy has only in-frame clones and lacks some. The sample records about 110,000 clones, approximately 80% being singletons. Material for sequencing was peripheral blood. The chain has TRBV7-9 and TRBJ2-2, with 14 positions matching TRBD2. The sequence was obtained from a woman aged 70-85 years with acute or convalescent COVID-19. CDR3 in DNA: TGTGCCAGCAGCTCGAGACTAGCGGGGGGGCGCACCGGGGAGCTGTTTTTT. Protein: CASSSRLAGGRTGELFF. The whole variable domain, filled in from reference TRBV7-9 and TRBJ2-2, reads DTGVSQNPRHKITKRGQNVTFRCDPISEHNRLYWYRQTLGQGPEFLTYFQNEAQLEKSRLLSDRFSAERPKGSFSTLEIQRTEQGDSAMYLCASSSRLAGGRTGELFFGEGSRLTVL.